This entry concerns a single T cell receptor beta chain. The repertoire was sequenced with immunoSEQ multiplex PCR; TCRdb's copy has only in-frame clones and lacks some. The sample lists over 70,000 clones; about 88% were seen once. This specimen comes from a study of T cell responses to AZD1222 COVID-19 vaccine. The receptor's source is an adult who received the AZD1222 COVID-19 vaccine. The starting material was peripheral blood, obtained 28 days after the second AZD1222 dose.

The DNA of the CDR3 is TGTGCCAGCAGTCCCGCCAGGGCGCGGAATTCACCCCTCCACTTT. This codes for CASSPARARNSPLHF. The rearrangement links TRBV6-2 or TRBV6-3 to TRBJ1-6, with a weak D call TRBD1 (5 bases). V was trimmed by 5 bases and J by 7 bases, leaving 15 bases between them. Per the germline V gene, CDR1 is MNHEY and CDR2 is SVGEGT. This CDR3 contains 15 residues.